A selection of T cell receptor beta chains follows, all from one sample in a study of T cell responses to AZD1222 COVID-19 vaccine. Assay: immunoSEQ multiplex PCR; the TCRdb copy retains only in-frame clones and omits some. This table has over 150,000 clones, under 95% appearing once. The sequencing used peripheral blood, collected on day 0 of AZD1222 vaccination. The receptors were gathered from an adult in good health. The CDR3 runs from the conserved cysteine through the conserved F or W. A D gene is named only where the DNA matches it firmly. A clone size is listed for some rows: how often the clone was seen (once, few, many), or a class if it is expanded.

TRBJ1-6 | NA | 16 | NA | TRBV5-1 | CASSLGLAGANSPLHF | TGCGCCAGCAGCTTGGGACTTGCAGGGGCGAATTCACCCCTCCACTTT
TRBJ1-2 | NA | 14 | NA | TRBV9 | CASSVGGGAGGYTF | TGTGCCAGCAGCGTAGGAGGCGGCGCCGGTGGCTACACCTTC
TRBJ1-1 | NA | 15 | NA | TRBV18 | CASSPPSRGGTEAFF | TGTGCCAGCTCACCACCGTCCCGGGGGGGCACTGAAGCTTTCTTT
TRBJ2-2 | NA | 12 | NA | TRBV19 | CASSGRTGELFF | TGTGCCAGTAGTGGCAGAACCGGGGAGCTGTTTTTT
TRBJ1-1 | TRBD1 | 14 | NA | TRBV9 | CASSEGQATRAAFF | TGTGCCAGCAGCGAGGGACAGGCGACCCGGGCGGCTTTCTTT
TRBJ2-7 | NA | 13 | NA | TRBV7-9 | CASSLRGSYEQYF | TGTGCCAGCAGCTTGAGGGGGTCCTACGAGCAGTACTTC
TRBJ2-1 | NA | 14 | NA | TRBV4-2 | CASSQVGVGDEQFF | TGTGCCAGCAGCCAAGTAGGAGTGGGGGATGAGCAGTTCTTC
TRBJ2-7 | TRBD1 | 14 | few | TRBV2 | CASSEQGAQYEQYF | TGTGCCAGCAGTGAGCAGGGGGCTCAGTACGAGCAGTACTTC
TRBJ2-2 | NA | 14 | NA | TRBV18 | CASSPPVVPGELFF | TGTGCCAGCTCACCACCGGTGGTACCCGGGGAGCTGTTTTTT
TRBJ1-2 | NA | 14 | once | TRBV6-1 | CASSEMGPRYGYTF | TGTGCCAGCAGTGAAATGGGGCCTCGGTATGGCTACACCTTC
TRBJ1-1 | NA | 15 | NA | TRBV19 | CASSMGEGLGTEAFF | TGTGCCAGTAGTATGGGAGAGGGCTTGGGCACTGAAGCTTTCTTT
TRBJ2-7 | TRBD1 | 18 | NA | TRBV27 | CASSLLTPTGLSSYEQYF | TGTGCCAGCAGTTTATTAACCCCGACAGGGCTGAGCTCCTACGAGCAGTACTTC
TRBJ2-5 | NA | 15 | once | TRBV12-5 | CASSPTGISGETQYF | TGTGCTAGTTCCCCGACGGGTATCTCCGGGGAGACCCAGTACTTC
TRBJ1-5 | NA | 13 | once | TRBV2 | CASSGDSNQPQHF | TGTGCCAGCAGTGGGGACAGCAATCAGCCCCAGCATTTT